This is a list of T cell receptor beta chains from one sample in a study of shared clonotypes between healthy human individuals. The method was immunoSEQ multiplex PCR; TCRdb's version includes in-frame clones alone and lacks a portion of them. The sample holds about 820,000 clones, 85% to 95% seen once. The sequencing sample was made of naive CD8+ T cells sorted from blood. Receptors were obtained from a man between 25 and 39 years old in good health. Each CDR3 is given with its conserved first and last residue. A D gene is named only where the DNA matches it firmly. Size is omitted from some rows. Given values are once, few, many or a class for expanded clones.

V gene	J gene	D gene	clone size	CDR3 DNA	CDR3 protein
TRBV12-1	TRBJ1-3	NA	NA	NA	CASGSPKVGSGNTIYF
TRBV14	TRBJ2-3	NA	NA	TGTGCCAGCAGCCAATTCCCCGTTAGCACAGATACGCAGTATTTT	CASSQFPVSTDTQYF
TRBV19	TRBJ2-7	TRBD2	NA	TGTGCCAGTAGTATCTTAGCGGGCAGAACCTACGAGCAGTACTTC	CASSILAGRTYEQYF
TRBV15	TRBJ1-5	NA	NA	TGTGCCACCAGCGACGGAGGGGCCAGCAATCAGCCCCAGCATTTT	CATSDGGASNQPQHF
TRBV7-9	TRBJ2-1	TRBD2	NA	TGTGCCAGCAGCCATCCGGGACTAGCGGACCACAATGAGCAGTTCTTC	CASSHPGLADHNEQFF
TRBV5-1	TRBJ2-5	TRBD2	NA	TGCGCCAGCAGCGGGAGGGCGGCCCAAGAGACCCAGTACTTC	CASSGRAAQETQYF
TRBV7-9	TRBJ2-7	NA	NA	TGTGCCAGCAGTCTCTCCAGCGGGCTCTTACTCTACGAGCAGTACTTC	CASSLSSGLLLYEQYF
TRBV7-9	TRBJ2-3	NA	NA	TGTGCCAGCAGCCCCATTCGGACCCAACCACCAGATTACACAGATACGCAGTATTTT	CASSPIRTQPPDYTDTQYF
TRBV10-2	TRBJ1-1	TRBD1	NA	TGCGCCAGCGAGATGGGACAGCTGAACACTGAAGCTTTCTTT	CASEMGQLNTEAFF
TRBV10-3	TRBJ2-2	NA	NA	TGTGCCACCCTTAAAGGCTTTGACGGCGGGGAGCTGTTTTTT	CATLKGFDGGELFF
TRBV27	TRBJ1-1	NA	few	TGTGCCAGCAGTTTCGTTGGGAACACTGAAGCTTTCTTT	CASSFVGNTEAFF
TRBV2	TRBJ2-1	TRBD2	NA	TGTGCCAGCAGTCCGGCCGGGACTAGCGGGATAAGTGAGCAGTTCTTC	CASSPAGTSGISEQFF
TRBV28	TRBJ2-7	TRBD1	NA	TGTGCCAGCAGTTCCCGGGACAGGGCGCATGAGCAGTACTTC	CASSSRDRAHEQYF
TRBV27	TRBJ2-2	TRBD2	NA	TGTGCCAGCACCAAGGGAGGGGCTAGCGGCTACACCGGGGAGCTGTTTTTT	CASTKGGASGYTGELFF
TRBV2	TRBJ2-3	NA	NA	TGTGCCAGCAGTGAAGCGGCAGGTGAGAGGGATACGCAGTATTTT	CASSEAAGERDTQYF
TRBV6-5	TRBJ2-2	NA	NA	TGTGCCAGCAGTTATGCGGAACCAACGAACACCGGGGAGCTGTTTTTT	CASSYAEPTNTGELFF
TRBV11-2	TRBJ2-7	TRBD1	NA	TGTGCCAGCAGCTTCTCTGTCATTTGGACAGGGGGGTCCTACGAGCAGTACTTC	CASSFSVIWTGGSYEQYF
TRBV30	TRBJ2-5	NA	NA	TGTGCCTGGAGTGTACACGGGATCAAAGAGACCCAGTACTTC	CAWSVHGIKETQYF
TRBV19	TRBJ2-7	NA	NA	TGTGCCAGTAGTTTCGAGAGGTCCCCGTACGAGCAGTACTTC	CASSFERSPYEQYF
TRBV13	TRBJ1-5	NA	once	TGTGCCAGCAGTCAAGGAGTTAGCAATCAGCCCCAGCATTTT	CASSQGVSNQPQHF
TRBV7-9	TRBJ2-5	TRBD2	NA	TGTGCCAGCAGCTTCATCCCTAGCGGGATGCAAGAGACCCAGTACTTC	CASSFIPSGMQETQYF
TRBV6-5	TRBJ1-5	TRBD1	NA	TGTGCCAGCAGTCGACAGGGAGGCCAGCCCCAGCATTTT	CASSRQGGQPQHF
TRBV11-3	TRBJ2-7	NA	NA	TGTGCCAGCAGCTTAGGAGGCTACGACGAGCAGTACTTC	CASSLGGYDEQYF
TRBV7-9	TRBJ1-4	TRBD1	NA	TGTGCCAGCAGCTCCTCGGACAGGGGAGATGAAAAACTGTTTTTT	CASSSSDRGDEKLFF
TRBV2	TRBJ2-3	NA	NA	TGTGCCAGTGCGGACCCCGACACAGATACGCAGTATTTT	CASADPDTDTQYF